This passage covers 22 T cell receptor beta chains from one sample sequenced in a study of regulatory T cells in long-lasting Graves disease. Relying on iRepertoire HTBI primers and Arm-PCR of CDR3 regions, the team built TCR beta libraries. TCRdb reprocessed the multiplex PCR reads with MiXCR, giving one entry per CDR3 protein. The repertoire holds 530,000 or so distinct CDR3 sequences, 16% seen once, with 12% in the top ten. Time point meaning: newly diagnosed GD, antithyroid drugs for less than 3 months. Following extraction of RNA from PBMCs, that RNA was used to make the TCR library. These data are also associated with another study on T cells in Graves' hyperthyroidism and ophthalmopathy.

The sequencing here drew on peripheral blood mononuclear cells (PBMCs), taken at new diagnosis, from a patient treated with antithyroid drugs. Receptors were obtained from a young man with Graves disease.

This clonotype has at least ten counts. V gene TRBV7-2 combines with J gene TRBJ2-7, with D tentatively TRBD2 (6 bases). There are 18 residues in the CDR3. Germline CDR1 is SGHTA and CDR2 is FQGNSA. Trimming shortened V by 2 bases and J by 0 bases, and 20 bases separated the two germline ends. The CDR3 DNA reads as TGTGCCAGCAGCTTAAACGGGGGACCCTATCGATACTCCTACGAGCAGTACTTC. As protein: CASSLNGGPYRYSYEQYF.

This rearrangement joins TRBV4-1 to TRBJ1-2, with 7 bases identical to TRBD1. V trimming: 8 bases; J trimming: 4 bases; junction bases outside the gene matches: 4. The CDR3 totals 12 residues. In germline, CDR1 is MGHRA, CDR2 YSYEKL. CDR3 region: CASQGDSYGYTF. The CDR3, as DNA: TGCGCCAGCCAGGGGGACAGCTATGGCTACACCTTC.

This clonotype was counted a few times. The J gene is TRBJ2-2, the V gene TRBV3-1, with 8 bases matching TRBD2. The CDR3 is made up of 16 amino acids. The V and J ends lost 1 base and 4 bases, in that order; junction bases with no gene match: 5. CDR1 and CDR2 from the germline V gene are LGHDT and YNNKEL (reference sequence). DNA of the CDR3: TGTGCCAGCAGCCAAGCCTTGGCGGGAGGCACCGGGGAGCTGTTTTTT. Residues: CASSQALAGGTGELFF. Full variable domain (outside the CDR3, taken from reference TRBV3-1 and TRBJ2-2): DTAVSQTPKYLVTQMGNDKSIKCEQNLGHDTMYWYKQDSKKFLKIMFSYNNKELIINETVPNRFSPKSPDKAHLNLHINSLELGDSAVYFCASSQALAGGTGELFFGEGSRLTVL.

This clonotype was seen ten or more times. The chain uses TRBV30 and TRBJ1-2; 12 bases are shared with TRBD1. Germline V CDR1 and CDR2: GTSNPN, SVGIG (reference sequence). The CDR3 consists of 17 residues. J was trimmed by 5 bases and V by 0 bases; bases with no gene match: 10. CDR3 loop: CAWSVPGTGGVGYGYTF. CDR3 DNA sequence: TGTGCCTGGAGTGTACCAGGGACAGGGGGCGTCGGTTATGGCTACACCTTC.

This chain connects TRBV15 to TRBJ2-1; the D is unclear. Germline V lookup: CDR1 LNHNV, CDR2 YYDKDF (reference sequence). The CDR3 has 12 amino acids. The ends were cut back, 9 bases at V and 5 bases at J, with 11 bases in the middle. The CDR3 is CATAGLNNEQFF. CDR3 DNA sequence: TGTGCCACTGCAGGATTAAACAATGAGCAGTTCTTC.

V usage is TRBV7-9 and J usage is TRBJ2-7; no clear D. Germline V CDR1 and CDR2: SEHNR, FQNEAQ (reference sequence). Trimming took 4 bases from V and 5 from J, leaving 6 bases between them. There are 11 residues in the CDR3. CDR3 DNA: TGTGCCAGCAGCTCATCCCACGAGCAGTACTTC. It is translated as CASSSSHEQYF.

This clonotype has just a few counts. The gene calls are TRBV2 and TRBJ2-6, with 14 bases lining up with TRBD2. V shed 5 bases, J shed 3 bases, and the junction held 12 bases outside the gene matches. This CDR3 is built from 20 residues. Germline V CDR1 and CDR2: SNHLY, FYNNEI. The chain's CDR3 is CASSSTLGTSGSFGANVLTF. CDR3 nucleotides: TGTGCCAGCAGTTCAACACTTGGGACTAGCGGGAGCTTTGGGGCCAACGTCCTGACTTTC.

This clonotype has a count of ten or more. The rearrangement uses TRBV25-1 and TRBJ2-5, with 8 nucleotides matching TRBD1. V was pared by 3 bases and J by 4 bases, with 4 bases of the junction left unmatched. The germline V gene encodes CDR1 MGHDK and CDR2 SYGVNS. The CDR3 is 14 residues long. CDR3 amino acids: CASSDPTGVETQYF. As DNA, the CDR3 is TGTGCCAGCAGTGATCCGACAGGGGTAGAGACCCAGTACTTC.

This clonotype was seen a handful of times. The V gene is TRBV19, the J gene TRBJ2-5; D gene uncertain. The CDR3 is 14 residues long. V was clipped by 0 bases and J by 8 bases, with 13 bases between them. The germline gives CDR1 LNHDA, CDR2 SQIVND (reference sequence). This CDR3 reads CASSIESHSGTQYF. The CDR3 DNA sequence: TGTGCCAGTAGTATAGAGTCTCACTCGGGTACCCAGTACTTC.

In its sample, this clonotype was seen a few times. This rearrangement joins TRBV5-1 to TRBJ2-1; 7 bases match TRBD2. Germline CDR1 and CDR2: SGHRS and YFSETQ. V shed 4 bases and J 4 bases; nucleotides not matched to a gene: 11. The CDR3 runs 16 residues. CDR3 protein: CASSRSEWEGYNEQFF. In DNA, the CDR3 is TGCGCCAGCAGCCGTAGTGAGTGGGAGGGTTACAATGAGCAGTTCTTC. Based on the CDR3 plus reference TRBV5-1 and TRBJ2-1, the full variable domain is KAGVTQTPRYLIKTRGQQVTLSCSPISGHRSVSWYQQTPGQGLQFLFEYFSETQRNKGNFPGRFSGRQFSNSRSEMNVSTLELGDSALYLCASSRSEWEGYNEQFFGPGTRLTVL.

This clonotype was picked up many times. The rearrangement links TRBV15 to TRBJ2-3; tentative D call: TRBD1 (6 bases). The ends were cut back, 5 bases at V and 0 bases at J, with 12 bases in the middle. This CDR3 is built from 15 residues. Germline V gene data show CDR1 as LNHNV and CDR2 as YYDKDF (reference sequence). The CDR3 loop is CATSLTGLSTDTQYF. Here the CDR3 DNA reads TGTGCCACCAGCCTGACAGGATTAAGCACAGATACGCAGTATTTT. Looking up the rest from reference TRBV15 and TRBJ2-3 gives the full variable domain: DAMVIQNPRYQVTQFGKPVTLSCSQTLNHNVMYWYQQKSSQAPKLLFHYYDKDFNNEADTPDNFQSRRPNTSFCFLDIRSPGLGDTAMYLCATSLTGLSTDTQYFGPGTRLTVL.

This clonotype was counted a few times. The chain is built from TRBV6-2 or TRBV6-3 and TRBJ1-1, with 7 bases that match TRBD1. The germline V gene encodes CDR1 MNHEY and CDR2 SVGEGT. Germline trimming cut 0 bases from V and 4 bases from J; bases unmatched to any gene: 5. The CDR3 loop spans 15 amino acids. The CDR3 sequence is CASSYSTGSATEAFF. The CDR3 region has the DNA TGTGCCAGCAGTTACTCGACAGGGAGCGCCACTGAAGCTTTCTTT.

Regarding this clonotype: One end of the junction fails to match germline, which may point to a read error. This chain joins TRBV13 and TRBJ1-1; D ambiguous. The CDR3 contains 11 residues. Germline CDR1 PRHDT, CDR2 FYEKMQ (reference sequence). This chain's CDR3 is CASALNTEAFF. The CDR3 region has the DNA TGCGCCAGCGCTTTGAACACTGAAGCTTTCTTT.

The chain couples TRBV5-4 to TRBJ2-5, with 11 bases that match TRBD2. V lost 2 bases, J lost 5 bases, and 8 bases stayed unmatched. The CDR3 is 16 amino acids. The V gene's germline CDR1 is SGHNT and CDR2 YYREEE (reference sequence). The CDR3 DNA follows: TGTGCCAGCAGCTTTGTAGCGGGAGGGTTAATGGAGACCCAGTACTTC. It is translated as CASSFVAGGLMETQYF.

This rearrangement joins TRBV9 to TRBJ2-7, with 7 nucleotides matching TRBD2. The length of the CDR3 is 13 residues. The V segment lost 4 bases and the J segment 6 bases; nucleotides outside the gene matches: 7. The germline CDR1 and CDR2 sequences are SGDLS and YYNGEE. CDR3 DNA sequence: TGTGCCAGCAGCCCTCCCGCGGGAGTCGAGCAGTACTTC. Translated: CASSPPAGVEQYF.

V is TRBV6-1 and J is TRBJ2-2; no reliable D call. Germline V CDR1 and CDR2: MNHNS, SASEGT. This CDR3 is built from 11 residues. V dropped 8 bases and J dropped 0 bases, with 1 base sitting between them. CDR3 sequence reads: CASANTGELFF. CDR3 nucleotides: TGTGCCAGCGCGAACACCGGGGAGCTGTTTTTT.

In its sample, this clonotype was seen a few times. CDR3 sequence reads: CAWDGDTEAFF. The CDR3 DNA follows: TGTGCCTGGGACGGCGACACTGAAGCTTTCTTT. V is TRBV30 and J is TRBJ1-1; D unclear. The CDR3 consists of 11 residues. The germline V gene encodes CDR1 GTSNPN and CDR2 SVGIG (reference sequence). Trimming took off 5 bases at V and 3 bases at J, with 7 bases between the two ends.

This clonotype was counted between two and nine times. The V gene is TRBV2, the J gene TRBJ2-7, with D unresolved. This CDR3 contains 14 residues. V lost 2 bases and J lost 4, with 12 bases in between. Germline V CDR1 and CDR2: SNHLY, FYNNEI. CDR3 nucleotides: TGTGCCAGCAGTGAAACCAGCGATCGATACGAGCAGTACTTC. Residues: CASSETSDRYEQYF.

This clonotype has a count of ten or more. The J gene is TRBJ2-1, the V gene TRBV11-2; 7 bases are shared with TRBD2. V trimming: 5 bases; J trimming: 8 bases; junction bases outside the gene matches: 15. Germline V gives CDR1 SGHAT, CDR2 FQNNGV. The CDR3 covers 16 residues. The CDR3 is CASSPIAGESRDEQFF. CDR3 DNA: TGTGCCAGCAGCCCTATCGCGGGAGAGTCTAGAGATGAGCAGTTCTTC. Filled out from reference TRBV11-2 and TRBJ2-1, the complete variable domain reads EAGVAQSPRYKIIEKRQSVAFWCNPISGHATLYWYQQILGQGPKLLIQFQNNGVVDDSQLPKDRFSAERLKGVDSTLKIQPAKLEDSAVYLCASSPIAGESRDEQFFGPGTRLTVL.

DNA of the CDR3: TGTGCCAGCGACCGGCCAGTAAACCAGCCCCAGCATTTT. Its protein is CASDRPVNQPQHF. The rearrangement joins TRBV6-4 to TRBJ1-5; unclear D gene. The CDR3 contains 13 residues. Deletions cut 8 bases from V and 7 bases from J, with 15 bases between. Germline V gives CDR1 MRHNA, CDR2 SNTAGT.

This clonotype was found many times. This chain connects TRBV9 to TRBJ1-1; 11 nucleotides agree with TRBD1. This CDR3 is 12 amino acids long. Germline CDR1 SGDLS, CDR2 YYNGEE. Trimming at V came to 3 bases and at J to 9 bases, leaving 1 base not matched to a gene. The CDR3 sequence is CASSADRGQAFF. The CDR3 DNA follows: TGTGCCAGCAGCGCGGACAGGGGGCAAGCTTTCTTT.

This clonotype was observed at least ten times. The J gene is TRBJ2-7, the V gene TRBV12-3 or TRBV12-4, with 9 bases fitting TRBD2. This CDR3 region has 15 residues. The J segment lost 2 bases and the V segment lost 6 bases, leaving 8 bases of the junction unmatched. The CDR3 DNA is TGTGCCAGCAGCATGATCGGACTAGCGCCCTACGAGCAGTACTTC. Encoded protein: CASSMIGLAPYEQYF.